This T cell receptor (beta chain) stems from a study of Ad26.COV2.S vaccination and SARS-CoV-2 variants. Study context: It was the COV1001 Ad26.COV2.S trial arm that included the donor. General study results and limits: Overall T cell responses may have been underestimated by the analyses of TCR breadth and depth.

The treatment here: roughly 18 received Ad26.COV2.S at low or high dose, single or two shots; 5 received placebo; per-sample allocation not given. Sampling took place 63 days after the first vaccine or placebo injection. Vaccine was an Ad26 vector expressing Wuhan-strain SARS-CoV-2 spike. On this clone itself: As yet, its antigen is unknown.

Repertoires were generated with immunoSEQ multiplex PCR, while TCRdb's copy carries only in-frame clones and drops some. The table has 300,000 to 400,000 clones, 70% to 90% seen once. Germline CDR1 reads SGHRS; CDR2 reads YFSETQ. Trimming shortened V by 2 bases and J by 10 bases, and 13 bases separated the two germline ends. This CDR3 contains 14 residues. The sample in question was peripheral blood, obtained in a trial of Ad26.COV2.S vaccine versus placebo. The receptor was isolated from a person aged 18 to 59 who received the Ad26.COV2.S COVID-19 vaccine or a placebo. V is TRBV5-1 and J is TRBJ1-6; D is possibly TRBD1 (5 bases). The CDR3 here is CASSFQGSESPLHF. CDR3 sequence (DNA): TGCGCCAGCAGCTTTCAGGGTTCGGAGTCACCCCTCCACTTT.